This T cell receptor (beta chain) was recovered during a study of cytomegalovirus exposure and HLA in healthy donors (dated by TCRdb to between 2016 and 2019). Concerning the study at large: An earlier analysis of approximately 640 of the donors reported roughly 300 Gb of sequence data and some 120 million unique TCR beta sequences from 190 million or so T cells. About 300 gigabases of sequencing data and 70 million to 100 million unique TCR sequences were included in an early release covering roughly 600 HLA-typed donors. Of the 300 to 500 genotyped donors, approximately 80% were placed in the genetic ancestry cluster associated with self-reported Caucasian donors. The study aimed to test whether signatures of past pathogen exposure could be identified by cataloging public T cell receptors. The study used immunosequencing to profile the T cell repertoires of hundreds of subjects and linked those repertoires to cytomegalovirus serostatus. A separate validation cohort of about 110 different subjects was used in addition to the roughly 700-subject first cohort. The study combined high-throughput TCR immunosequencing, statistical association of individual TCRs with disease status, and machine learning to predict cytomegalovirus infection status. In a later analysis, previously published TCR beta repertoires from several hundred donors were re-analyzed and high-resolution HLA genotyping was added so that TCR occurrence patterns could be studied. Rather than using new phenotypic data, the later analysis identified candidate immune exposures from TCR beta sequences and from how often those sequences occurred across donors. To decide whether each TCR beta V gene segment behaved as functional or pseudogenic, an earlier analysis of some 570 of the donors relied on high-throughput TCR beta sequencing. Donor age, sex, ethnicity and CMV serostatus were compiled alongside the repertoire data. A later genetic analysis took genome-wide SNP genotypes for about three fifths of the roughly 670 donors and used that subset as a discovery cohort. Every discovery cohort repertoire had been produced on one sequencing platform. Both class I and class II loci were covered by HLA typing, at four-digit resolution. Typing coverage varied by locus: roughly 629-640 donors for A, B, C, DRB1 and DQB1; 522 for DQA1; nearly 610 for DPA1; 400 to 480 for DPB1. Four to six DR-DQ haplotypes were handled as single units for association and clustering, since linkage in the cohort was strong. Among around 400 genotyped donors of the cohort, an average of approximately 240,000 unique TCR beta nucleotide sequences were sequenced per donor, around 18% of them non-productive. The paper as a whole reports these results and caveats: Because HLA typing was unavailable for some donors at each locus, only the typed subset was used in association tests. A further reported finding was that TCR beta sequences accurately predicted the HLA-A and HLA-B alleles for most subjects in the first cohort. The authors suggested that the approach could potentially be extended to other disease states and immunological phenotypes. Compared with the roughly 720-donor mean, donors in an Asian-associated ancestry cluster had fewer N-insertions in productive TCRs, according to a later genetic analysis. Across donors, most TCR sequences were observed very rarely, whereas some public TCRs were present in many individuals. In a later analysis, HLA-associated TCR beta chains were found to be more clonally expanded and to have lower generation probabilities than equally common non-associated chains. In vitro tests confirmed that a few of the cytomegalovirus-associated TCR beta chains recognize cytomegalovirus antigens. When HLA alleles, especially DR and DQ, strongly co-occurred, TCR associations were difficult to assign to individual alleles. Roughly uniform sequencing depth across donors was assumed in presence/absence analyses, although this assumption may not hold. A later analysis associated about 18,000 TCR beta sequences with specific HLA alleles at a false discovery rate of 0.05. In a later genetic analysis, a missense DCLRE1C variant was associated with V-gene and J-gene trimming of TCR beta chains, and the association was replicated in an independent cohort. The classifier was reported to diagnose cytomegalovirus status with high specificity and sensitivity in both the original and validation cohorts. The cohort was sequenced for TCR beta chains only, and without alpha or paired-chain data the features that could be detected were limited. In a later analysis, TCR association rates were found to vary across HLA loci, with the most associated TCRs seen for DRB1 alleles and the fewest for HLA-C alleles. Several of the top co-occurrence clusters appeared to be linked to parvovirus B19, influenza, CMV and Epstein-Barr virus, according to a later analysis. Linkage disequilibrium might explain the correlated functional status among segregating V segments, but an unknown experimental factor could not be ruled out. In the study, approximately 150 TCR beta chains were listed as associated with cytomegalovirus. A group of highly shared sequence variants was considered likely to be a technical artifact of the sequencing pipeline. CMV serostatus was the only immune exposure information available for the cohort. Most CMV-associated TCR beta chains appeared to be HLA-restricted in a later analysis, and the HLA associations seemed to be driven largely by CMV exposure. Because counts were too low, seventeen rarely observed V segments, including chromosome 9 orphons, were excluded from the earlier analysis of 587 of the donors. Some IMGT-functional V segments, including TRBV6-2 and TRBV6-3, could not be told apart with the 87-base-pair reads, so those segments were excluded. Broadly in line with IMGT annotations, most TCR beta V segments showed up in productive rearrangements about 87% or about 30% of the time in an earlier analysis of under 700 of the donors.

The cohort was made up of roughly 670 healthy bone marrow donors. At the time of sampling, every cohort member was nominally healthy, though immune exposures that went unrecorded were likely present. The donor tested CMV seronegative, placing the donor among the roughly 350 seronegative members of the cohort. A peripheral blood sample was provided by each donor, and peripheral blood mononuclear cells were used for TCR beta sequencing. Genomic DNA was extracted from the blood cell samples with the Qiagen DNeasy Blood Extraction Kit. For this clone: Its antigen is not yet known. Base qualities are not recorded, but no much larger clone differs from it by a single base.

CDR1 and CDR2 are drawn from the germline V gene (reference sequence): SGHNT, YYREEE. The V and J ends are trimmed by 4 bases and 15 bases, leaving 17 bases between them. The CDR3, cysteine through phenylalanine, is 12 amino acids long. The entry retains the CDR3 DNA only, 36 bases that are in frame from base 1. Library preparation employed the immunoSEQ multiplex PCR assay. For the multiplex PCR, a mixture combining 60 forward primers for TCR Vbeta segments and 13 reverse primers for TCR Jbeta segments was used. The CDR3 region of rearranged TCR beta genes was amplified from genomic DNA with a multiplex PCR assay. Amplified TCR beta libraries were sequenced as 87-base-pair reads on the Illumina HiSeq System. The published analysis was carried out like this. In a later analysis, 70 million to 95 million unique TCR beta chains were counted across the approximately 640 repertoires, and roughly 11 million of these chains were shared by at least two donors. Raw reads were error-corrected and collapsed into unique sequences with a nearest-neighbor algorithm that merged closely related sequences to remove PCR and sequencing errors. To assign V, D and J gene segments, CDR3 sequences were aligned to IMGT reference sequences. For a sequence to be retained, a match of at least six nucleotides was required to both a V gene segment and a J gene segment. A rearrangement was called productive if the CDR3 had no stop codons and remained in frame with V and J, and every other rearrangement was called non-productive. Following IMGT convention, CDR3 was defined as the stretch from the second conserved V-encoded cysteine to the conserved J-encoded phenylalanine. The earlier analysis of about 590 of the donors excluded sequences that lacked an unambiguous match to a single V gene segment. In an earlier analysis of 450 to 700 of the donors, V segments were called functional above 56.7% productive rearrangements and were called segregating when the between-donor standard deviation exceeded 5%. A statistical classification framework was developed to diagnose cytomegalovirus status using the catalog of TCR beta chain sequences. V and J gene assignment, in a later analysis, came from comparing TCR nucleotide sequences with IMGT/GENE-DB human TR gene sequences. Using the TCRdist pipeline, a later analysis assigned CDR3 sequences along with most-parsimonious VDJ recombination scenarios. In a later analysis, each TCR beta chain was defined by its CDR3 amino acid sequence together with its V-gene family, and reads lacking a unique V-gene family were excluded. A later analysis removed 592 highly shared, low-generation-probability nucleotide sequences to deal with suspected cross-contamination and a sequencing artifact. A later analysis calculated a clonal expansion index for each public chain from normalized within-repertoire ranks of inferred template counts. In a later analysis, generation probabilities were computed using a VDJ recombination model fitted to out-of-frame rearrangements, and the results were checked against IGoR. A later analysis scored TCR-TCR, TCR-HLA and TCR-CMV co-occurrence with hypergeometric tests, applying a repertoire-size bias correction to TCR pairs. To estimate false discovery rates, a later analysis permuted the HLA or CMV assignments 20 times. A later analysis grouped co-occurring TCRs with DBSCAN, adding TCRdist sequence similarity when clustering within HLA-allele-positive subsets. Repertoires with fewer than 30,000 or more than 120,000 public chains were left out of co-occurrence clustering, as were about five repertoires with anomalous nucleotide sharing. Here the immuneACCESS table is served through TCRdb, limited to in-frame sequences with V and J called. Missing clones are a known gap in these copies; in checked studies unresolved V genes cover under half, and the rest lacks a known reason. That table is the source of V, J and clone size, and D and trimming were worked out from the DNA. The sample includes about 140,000 clones, with 82% observed a single time. 2% to 3% of the sample is held by the ten biggest clonotypes.

This clonotype was sampled from a male donor in good health and CMV-seronegative. Recombination joined TRBV5-4 with TRBJ2-1; the D gene is possibly TRBD1, with 5 bases matching. Sequencing input: PBMCs. Here is the DNA: TGTGCCAGCAGCGCCGGCCCGGGCCAGGGGTTCTTC. Its protein product is CASSAGPGQGFF.